This TCR beta chain was obtained from a study of technical replicates of blood from several donors. This clone was seen just once. Some clones are missing from TCRdb's copy, which holds only in-frame ones; the method was immunoSEQ multiplex PCR. The table has about 94,000 clones, approximately 95% seen once. CDR1 is SGDLS and CDR2 is YYNGEE in the germline V gene. Trimming took 3 bases from V and 0 from J; bases not matched to a gene: 6. CDR3 length: 16 residues. Input material: T cells isolated from PBMCs. This chain connects TRBV9 to TRBJ1-3; 7 nucleotides align to TRBD1. The source of this sequence is a human donor in good health. The CDR3 coding sequence is TGTGCCAGCAGCGGACAGGGCAGTGTCTCTGGAAACACCATATATTTT. Its protein is CASSGQGSVSGNTIYF.